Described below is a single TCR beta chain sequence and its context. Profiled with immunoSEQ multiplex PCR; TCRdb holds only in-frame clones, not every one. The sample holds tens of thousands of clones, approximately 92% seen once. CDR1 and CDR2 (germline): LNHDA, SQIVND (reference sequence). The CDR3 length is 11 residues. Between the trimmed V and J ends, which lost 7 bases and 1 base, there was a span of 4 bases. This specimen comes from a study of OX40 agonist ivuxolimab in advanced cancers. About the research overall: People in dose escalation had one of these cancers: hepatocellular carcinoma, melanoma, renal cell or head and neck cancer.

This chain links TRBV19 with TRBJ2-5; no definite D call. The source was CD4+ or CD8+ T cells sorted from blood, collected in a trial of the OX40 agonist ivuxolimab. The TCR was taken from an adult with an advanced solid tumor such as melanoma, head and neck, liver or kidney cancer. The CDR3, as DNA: TGTGCCAGTATAGTCCAAGAGACCCAGTACTTC. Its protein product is CASIVQETQYF.